This T cell receptor beta chain was obtained from a study of blood T cells in healthy people across ages. The study, taken as a whole, reports: Strong correlation existed between TCR beta diversity and naive T cell percentage. More naive CD4+ cells and higher diversity were found in long-lived than in aged donors.

A second 7 to 11 cycle PCR used barcoded and J-beta primers. Sequencing of every sample gave 3 million or more CDR3-containing paired-end reads. TCRdb passed the 5' RACE reads through MiXCR, listing each CDR3 protein once. Counted here are 1,500,000 or so distinct CDR3 sequences, approximately 59% occurring once; the ten biggest clones make up under 8.5%. A note on this clonotype: Its antigen is as yet unknown.

Extraction of total RNA produced a minimum of 5 micrograms from each sample. The CDR3 has 13 residues. The V segment lost 6 bases and the J segment 5 bases; nucleotides outside the gene matches: 5. The germline V gene has CDR1 SNHLY and CDR2 FYNNEI. This chain links TRBV2 with TRBJ2-5; 8 bases are shared with TRBD1. The receptor was isolated from a man between 18 and 35 years old in good health. Sequenced: blood. As DNA, the CDR3 is TGTGCCAGCAGAGCTAACAGGGGGGAGACCCAGTACTTC. As protein: CASRANRGETQYF. The whole variable domain, remainder taken from reference TRBV2 and TRBJ2-5, is EPEVTQTPSHQVTQMGQEVILRCVPISNHLYFYWYRQILGQKVEFLVSFYNNEISEKSEIFDDQFSVERPDGSNFTLKIRSTKLEDSAMYFCASRANRGETQYFGPGTRLLVL.